One sample yielded the 32 T cell receptor beta chains listed below, sequenced in a study of siplizumab effects on memory and regulatory T cells. Method: immunoSEQ multiplex PCR; TCRdb's copy keeps in-frame clones and lacks some. The sample holds about 50,000 clones, roughly 87% seen once. The sample was naive CD8+ T cells sorted from blood. These receptors all stem from a human donor in good health.

V usage is TRBV9 and J usage is TRBJ1-1; tentative D call: TRBD1 (5 bases). The CDR3 length is 16 residues. CDR1 SGDLS and CDR2 YYNGEE come from the germline V gene. V was shortened by 0 bases and J by 3 bases, with 15 bases between the two germline ends. CDR3 nucleotides: TGTGCCAGCAGCGTAGGAGACAGAGCGTTAGACACTGAAGCTTTCTTT. Protein sequence: CASSVGDRALDTEAFF. Full variable domain (outside the CDR3, taken from reference TRBV9 and TRBJ1-1): DSGVTQTPKHLITATGQRVTLRCSPRSGDLSVYWYQQSLDQGLQFLIQYYNGEERAKGNILERFSAQQFPDLHSELNLSSLELGDSALYFCASSVGDRALDTEAFFGQGTRLTVV.

The chain employs TRBV4-2 and TRBJ1-1, with D tentatively TRBD1 (6 bases). The CDR3 spans 15 residues. Germline CDR1 is LGHNA and CDR2 is YNFKEQ. Trimming shortened V by 4 bases and J by 3 bases, and 15 bases separated the two germline ends. The CDR3 sequence is CASSPGGARDTEAFF. The DNA for the CDR3 is TGTGCCAGCAGCCCCGGGGGGGCCAGGGACACTGAAGCTTTCTTT.

The rearrangement joins TRBV7-6 to TRBJ2-3; the D gene is possibly TRBD2 (6 bases). The CDR3 is 15 amino acids. V was clipped by 2 bases and J by 0 bases, with 9 bases between them. The germline V gene encodes CDR1 SGHVS and CDR2 FNYEAQ. The DNA of the CDR3 is TGTGCCAGCAGCTTAAGTCTAGCGAGCACAGATACGCAGTATTTT. Its translation: CASSLSLASTDTQYF.

The genes are TRBV2 and TRBJ2-1; no clear D gene. The CDR3 contains 10 residues. V was pared by 10 bases and J by 8 bases, with 9 bases between. Germline CDR1 reads SNHLY; CDR2 reads FYNNEI. The CDR3 loop reads CATFEDEQFF. The CDR3 DNA reads as TGTGCCACCTTCGAAGATGAGCAGTTCTTC.

The gene calls are TRBV7-9 and TRBJ2-1, with D possibly being TRBD1 (5 bases). This CDR3 is built from 15 residues. Trimming stripped 5 bases from V and 4 bases from J, with 15 bases between. The germline V gene encodes CDR1 SEHNR and CDR2 FQNEAQ (reference sequence). CDR3 loop: CASSANLTGYNEQFF. CDR3 DNA sequence: TGTGCCAGCAGCGCCAACTTAACAGGTTACAATGAGCAGTTCTTC.

The rearrangement links TRBV6-5 to TRBJ1-1; D may be TRBD1 (6 bases). V gave up 1 base and J gave up 2 bases, with 14 bases separating them. The CDR3 has 16 amino acids. Per germline, CDR1 MNHEY and CDR2 SVGAGI. The CDR3 nucleotides read TGTGCCAGCAGTTACTGGGGGCAGGGAGTTAACACTGAAGCTTTCTTT. As protein: CASSYWGQGVNTEAFF.

The chain employs TRBV7-6 and TRBJ1-5; 7 positions agree with TRBD1. CDR1 is SGHVS, CDR2 FNYEAQ, per germline. Trimming cost V 5 bases and J 0 bases; bases outside gene matches: 7. This CDR3 region has 16 residues. CDR3 sequence: CASSPGQFVSNQPQHF. CDR3 nucleotide sequence: TGTGCCAGCAGCCCGGGACAGTTTGTTAGCAATCAGCCCCAGCATTTT.

The chain recombines TRBV5-4 with TRBJ2-3; TRBD2 agrees at 14 bases. Germline CDR1 and CDR2: SGHNT and YYREEE (reference sequence). Unmatched junction bases numbered 8, after V lost 4 bases and J lost 7 bases. This CDR3 region has 16 residues. In nucleotides, the CDR3 is TGTGCCAGCAGCGTTCCTGGACTAGCGGGGGGACATACGCAGTATTTT. This encodes CASSVPGLAGGHTQYF.

Concerning this clone: Other DNA sequences in this sample translate to the same CDR3. The chain couples TRBV7-9 to TRBJ2-3; no firm D call. V lost 4 bases and J lost 0, with 5 bases in between. CDR3 length: 13 amino acids. Germline CDR1 and CDR2: SEHNR and FQNEAQ (reference sequence). CDR3 amino acids: CASSSPSTDTQYF. The DNA of the CDR3 is TGTGCCAGCAGCTCCCCTAGCACAGATACGCAGTATTTT.

This clone has a single count. The J gene is TRBJ2-2, the V gene TRBV6-5; D call uncertain. The length of the CDR3 is 13 residues. The germline V gene encodes CDR1 MNHEY and CDR2 SVGAGI. The V end lost 7 bases, the J end lost 5 bases, and 11 bases lay between the germline ends. The CDR3 DNA reads as TGTGCCAGCACCGGTCGGGCGACCGGGGAGCTGTTTTTT. Amino acid sequence: CASTGRATGELFF.

V usage is TRBV7-2 and J usage is TRBJ2-7, with D maybe TRBD2 (6 bases). CDR3 length equals 16 residues. V was cut by 5 bases and J by 0 bases, with 17 bases left in between. Germline loops: CDR1 SGHTA, CDR2 FQGNSA. CDR3 DNA sequence: TGTGCCAGCAGCCTACCCCCTAGCGAATACTCCTACGAGCAGTACTTC. Its translation: CASSLPPSEYSYEQYF.

J is TRBJ2-7 and V is TRBV13; D unclear. The CDR3 has 12 residues. Trimming took 8 bases from V and 5 from J, leaving 13 bases between them. Germline CDR1 PRHDT, CDR2 FYEKMQ (reference sequence). The CDR3 bases are TGTGCCAGCTCGCCGGGTTCCCACGAGCAGTACTTC. It codes for CASSPGSHEQYF.

The CDR3 bases are TGTGCCAGTAGTAGGACAGGGTACAATGAGCAGTTCTTC. This gives the protein CASSRTGYNEQFF. J is TRBJ2-1 and V is TRBV19; the match to TRBD1 covers 8 bases. The CDR3 extends over 13 amino acids. CDR1 and CDR2 from the germline V gene are LNHDA and SQIVND (reference sequence). The V segment lost 4 bases and the J segment 4 bases; nucleotides outside the gene matches: 0.

This clone has just one count. The chain is built from TRBV5-6 and TRBJ2-2; D is unresolved. Per germline, CDR1 SGHDT and CDR2 YYEEEE. Trimming cost V 2 bases and J 0 bases, with 11 bases left between them. This CDR3 has 16 amino acids. The CDR3 sequence is CASSFLSRTNTGELFF. Written as DNA, the CDR3 is TGTGCCAGCAGCTTCCTTAGTCGGACGAACACCGGGGAGCTGTTTTTT.

The V call is TRBV19, the J call TRBJ2-2, with TRBD1 identical over 8 bases. The junction had 18 bases not matched to a gene; V was cut back by 5 bases and J by 7 bases. Germline CDR1 and CDR2: LNHDA and SQIVND (reference sequence). The CDR3 is 18 amino acids. The CDR3 coding sequence is TGTGCCAGTAGTCTCTCGGGCTCTCTCCAGGGGGCTGGCGGGGAGCTGTTTTTT. Amino acids: CASSLSGSLQGAGGELFF. The full variable domain, rest sourced from reference TRBV19 and TRBJ2-2, is DGGITQSPKYLFRKEGQNVTLSCEQNLNHDAMYWYRQDPGQGLRLIYYSQIVNDFQKGDIAEGYSVSREKKESFPLTVTSAQKNPTAFYLCASSLSGSLQGAGGELFFGEGSRLTVL.

V gene TRBV20-1 combines with J gene TRBJ2-7, with D maybe TRBD2 (5 bases). The length of the CDR3 is 11 residues. Germline V gene lookup returns CDR1 DFQATT and CDR2 SNEGSKA (reference sequence). V was shortened by 8 bases and J by 0 bases, with 8 bases between the two germline ends. CDR3 sequence (DNA): TGCAGTCTCGGGGACTCCTACGAGCAGTACTTC. It encodes CSLGDSYEQYF.

This clone came up a few times. The chain employs TRBV6-6 and TRBJ1-2; D unclear. There are 16 residues in the CDR3. Germline V lookup: CDR1 MNHNY, CDR2 SVGAGI (reference sequence). Trimming took off 0 bases at V and 0 bases at J, with 11 bases between the two ends. This chain's CDR3 is CASSYSWAEANYGYTF. CDR3 coding DNA: TGTGCCAGCAGTTACTCTTGGGCAGAAGCTAACTATGGCTACACCTTC.

The rearrangement uses TRBV4-1 and TRBJ2-5; 8 bases line up with TRBD1. Germline CDR1 MGHRA, CDR2 YSYEKL. The CDR3 has 15 amino acids. The V and J ends lost 3 bases and 5 bases, in that order; junction bases with no gene match: 8. The CDR3 DNA reads as TGCGCCAGCAGCCATGCCCCCGGGACAGGCGAGACCCAGTACTTC. Translating it yields CASSHAPGTGETQYF.

This chain uses TRBV30 with TRBJ1-4, with 7 bases identical to TRBD1. The CDR3 has 15 residues. Trimming took 5 bases from V and 3 from J; bases not matched to a gene: 9. Per the germline V gene, CDR1 is GTSNPN and CDR2 is SVGIG (reference sequence). As DNA, the CDR3 is TGTGCCTGGGGCCCCCCGGGACAGCCTAATGAAAAACTGTTTTTT. Its protein is CAWGPPGQPNEKLFF.

This clone was counted a single time. The chain recombines TRBV19 with TRBJ2-2, with 13 bases aligning to TRBD2. The CDR3 has 18 residues. The V and J ends lost 6 bases and 1 base, in that order; junction bases with no gene match: 8. Per germline, CDR1 LNHDA and CDR2 SQIVND (reference sequence). CDR3 DNA: TGTGCCAGTAGGAAGACTAGCGGGGGGCCTATGAACACCGGGGAGCTGTTTTTT. It yields the protein CASRKTSGGPMNTGELFF.

This chain uses TRBV5-1 with TRBJ2-7; no clear D gene. CDR1 and CDR2 from the germline V gene are SGHRS and YFSETQ. The ends were cut back, 0 bases at V and 0 bases at J, with 7 bases in the middle. This CDR3 is built from 14 residues. The CDR3 is CASSLGHRSYEQYF. The CDR3 region has the DNA TGCGCCAGCAGCTTGGGACACCGCTCCTACGAGCAGTACTTC.

The gene calls are TRBV7-9 and TRBJ2-1; 12 positions agree with TRBD2. From germline, CDR1 is SEHNR and CDR2 FQNEAQ (reference sequence). J gave up 3 bases and V 5 bases, and 8 bases lay outside the gene matches. This CDR3 has 17 residues. The DNA of the CDR3 is TGTGCCAGCAGCCACCCGCTAGCGGGAGGGGGCTACAATGAGCAGTTCTTC. This translates into CASSHPLAGGGYNEQFF.

The chain links TRBV9 to TRBJ2-5; D is tentatively TRBD1 or TRBD2 (6 bases each). Germline CDR1 and CDR2: SGDLS and YYNGEE. CDR3 length: 16 residues. Trimming cost V 1 base and J 4 bases, with 17 bases left between them. CDR3: CASSVWPGAGGETQYF. The CDR3 DNA reads TGTGCCAGCAGCGTATGGCCGGGGGCTGGGGGAGAGACCCAGTACTTC.

V usage is TRBV11-1 and J usage is TRBJ1-1; D remains unclear. V was trimmed by 5 bases and J by 3 bases, leaving 13 bases between them. From germline, CDR1 is SGHAT and CDR2 FQDESV (reference sequence). CDR3 length: 14 residues. The CDR3: CASSPRRLDTEAFF. The CDR3 DNA reads as TGTGCCAGCAGCCCCCGCCGGTTGGACACTGAAGCTTTCTTT.

The CDR3 nucleotides read TGTGCCAGCAGCCCAACTCAAACGGGACAGCCCCAGCATTTT. Its protein is CASSPTQTGQPQHF. V and J are TRBV6-5 and TRBJ1-5; D gene unclear. CDR1 is MNHEY, CDR2 SVGAGI, per germline. V dropped 6 bases and J dropped 7 bases, with 16 bases sitting between them. This CDR3 comprises 14 residues.

This clone was picked up a small number of times. The CDR3 reads CAISESMDTNYGYTF. The CDR3 bases are TGTGCCATCAGTGAGTCAATGGACACGAACTATGGCTACACCTTC. The chain joins TRBV10-3 to TRBJ1-2; tentatively, D is TRBD1 (5 bases). V gave up 0 bases and J gave up 2 bases, with 10 bases separating them. The CDR3 extends over 15 amino acids. The germline CDR1 and CDR2 sequences are ENHRY and SYGVKD.

The V call is TRBV27, the J call TRBJ1-1, with D perhaps TRBD1 (5 bases). Germline CDR1 MNHEY, CDR2 SMNVEV (reference sequence). The CDR3 sequence is 15 residues long. Deletions cut 5 bases from V and 3 bases from J, with 16 bases between. CDR3 DNA: TGTGCCAGCAGTGCCTCACCTTGGGGGGACACTGAAGCTTTCTTT. Amino acids: CASSASPWGDTEAFF.

As to this clone: Other DNA variants within this sample encode the same CDR3. The rearrangement uses TRBV19 and TRBJ2-1, with D perhaps matching TRBD2 (6 bases). The CDR3 is 15 residues long. With 1 base removed from V and 0 bases from J, the gap between germline ends came to 7 bases. CDR1 is LNHDA, CDR2 SQIVND, per germline (reference sequence). CDR3 in DNA: TGTGCCAGTAGTATAGCCGGGAGCTCCTACAATGAGCAGTTCTTC. This sequence encodes CASSIAGSSYNEQFF.

V usage is TRBV5-6 and J usage is TRBJ1-2; no reliable D call. There are 19 residues in the CDR3. From germline, CDR1 is SGHDT and CDR2 YYEEEE. The germline V and J ends were trimmed by 6 bases and 1 base, with 28 bases remaining between them. The CDR3 loop is CASNKGPAVLLDYNYGYTF. CDR3 nucleotide sequence: TGTGCCAGCAACAAAGGGCCAGCGGTTCTACTTGATTATAACTATGGCTACACCTTC.

This rearrangement joins TRBV19 to TRBJ1-1; D gene uncertain. CDR3 size: 17 residues. V was cut by 2 bases and J by 0 bases, with 16 bases left in between. CDR1 and CDR2 (germline): LNHDA, SQIVND (reference sequence). CDR3: CASSIWVGRHMNTEAFF. CDR3 nucleotide sequence: TGTGCCAGTAGTATATGGGTGGGGAGGCATATGAACACTGAAGCTTTCTTT.

This CDR3 is CASSLAGGVNTEAFF. CDR3 bases: TGCGCCAGCAGCTTGGCCGGGGGCGTGAACACTGAAGCTTTCTTT. The rearrangement joins TRBV5-1 to TRBJ1-1, with a tentative D call TRBD1 (6 bases). Per the germline V gene, CDR1 is SGHRS and CDR2 is YFSETQ. The CDR3 spans 15 residues. Trimming left V 0 bases short and J 0 bases short, with 9 bases between.

V usage is TRBV6-5 and J usage is TRBJ2-3; either TRBD1 or TRBD2 may fit D (6 bases each). V lost 8 bases and J lost 2, with 14 bases in between. Germline CDR1 and CDR2: MNHEY and SVGAGI. This CDR3 region has 14 residues. CDR3 sequence (DNA): TGTGCCAGCCGTGTAGGGGGGAACACAGATACGCAGTATTTT. Protein: CASRVGGNTDTQYF.